The clone carrying this TCR beta chain was seen ten or more times. Antigen: not known. The sample is drawn from a study of T cells after yellow fever vaccination. Findings of the study overall: Few clonotypes appeared in both CD4 and CD8 compartments. Primary-vaccination clones mostly resurfaced post-booster (nearly 97% CD4, approximately 89% CD8). The secondary response was weaker, and its peak arrived faster, on day 5 versus 15.

They built TCR cDNA with 5'RACE template switching, a step that put in a universal primer site and UMIs. Using its own MiXCR run on the 5' RACE reads, TCRdb lists one record per CDR3 protein. The data hold about 350,000 distinct CDR3 sequences, with approximately 10% observed a single time. The V gene lost 4 bases and the J gene lost 4 bases, with 13 bases spanning the gap. The CDR3 has 14 residues. Germline values: CDR1 LNHDA, CDR2 SQIVND (reference sequence). Material: PBMCs, obtained on the day of the first yellow fever vaccination. This rearrangement joins TRBV19 to TRBJ1-1; D gene ambiguous. This clonotype originated in a man aged 18 to 30 who received the YFV17D yellow fever vaccine. The CDR3 DNA is TGTGCCAGTAGTACTTTCAGTTTGGGCACTGAAGCTTTCTTT. Translated: CASSTFSLGTEAFF.